Listed below are T cell receptor beta chains from one sample, sequenced in a study of T cell changes during pregnancy in multiple sclerosis. The repertoire was sequenced with immunoSEQ multiplex PCR; TCRdb's copy has only in-frame clones and lacks some. This table holds roughly 85,000 clones, about nine tenths found once. The sample in question was peripheral blood, obtained in the first trimester of pregnancy. The source of these receptors is a female donor with multiple sclerosis, enrolled in a pregnancy study. CDR3s include the opening cysteine and the closing phenylalanine or tryptophan. A D gene is named only where the DNA matches it firmly. Part of the rows lack a size; the others show once, few, many or a class for expanded clones.

TRBJ2-7,.,TRBV6-5,TRBD1,CASSRDRAYEQYF,TGTGCCAGCAGTCGAGACAGGGCCTACGAGCAGTACTTC
TRBJ1-2,.,TRBV28,.,CASSLHRAYGYTF,TGTGCCAGCAGTTTACACAGGGCCTATGGCTACACCTTC
TRBJ1-1,once,TRBV10-2,.,CASSEGQLNTEAFF,TGCGCCAGCAGTGAGGGACAGCTGAACACTGAAGCTTTCTTT
TRBJ2-1,.,TRBV30,.,CAWSVSRGSVDEQFF,TGTGCCTGGAGTGTAAGCAGGGGCTCAGTGGATGAGCAGTTCTTC
TRBJ2-3,.,TRBV5-1,.,CASSFGGASTDTQYF,TGCGCCAGCAGCTTCGGCGGGGCAAGCACAGATACGCAGTATTTT
TRBJ1-2,.,TRBV4-3,.,CASSAGRQSANYGYTF,TGCGCCAGCAGCGCTGGACGACAGTCAGCTAACTATGGCTACACCTTC
TRBJ1-2,few,TRBV27,.,CASSNPQVNYGYTF,TGTGCCAGCTCCAACCCGCAGGTTAACTATGGCTACACCTTC
TRBJ2-2,.,TRBV27,TRBD1,CASSLSHTAGGAGELFF,TGTGCCAGCAGTTTATCGCATACAGCAGGGGGTGCCGGGGAGCTGTTTTTT
TRBJ1-5,.,TRBV6-1,.,CASRAGSPGNQPQHF,TGTGCCAGCAGGGCGGGCTCACCGGGCAATCAGCCCCAGCATTTT
TRBJ1-2,few,TRBV19,TRBD1,CATTDRGRDGYTF,TGTGCCACCACTGACAGGGGGCGAGATGGCTACACCTTC
TRBJ2-6,.,TRBV30,.,CAWSSDISGANVLTF,TGTGCCTGGAGTTCAGACATCTCTGGGGCCAACGTCCTGACTTTC
TRBJ2-5,once,TRBV7-2,.,CASSLVARGEETQYF,TGTGCCAGCAGCTTAGTAGCGCGGGGAGAAGAGACCCAGTACTTC
TRBJ2-2,few,TRBV7-9,.,CASSLEGVGTGELFF,TGTGCCAGCAGCTTAGAAGGGGTTGGGACCGGGGAGCTGTTTTTT
TRBJ1-3,.,TRBV5-6,TRBD1,CASSHSGQGIGNTIYF,TGTGCCAGCAGCCACTCCGGACAGGGGATCGGAAACACCATATATTTT
TRBJ1-1,.,TRBV5-5,TRBD1,CASSPRTGSIEAFF,TGTGCCAGCAGCCCCCGGACAGGGAGTATTGAAGCTTTCTTT
TRBJ1-4,.,TRBV2,.,CASKIDTLNEKLFF,TGTGCCAGCAAGATCGACACGCTAAATGAAAAACTGTTTTTT
TRBJ2-7,.,TRBV10-1,TRBD2,CASSEGQRECYEQYF,TGCGCCAGCAGTGAAGGCCAGCGGGAGTGCTACGAGCAGTACTTC
TRBJ2-7,few,TRBV29-1,.,CSVGGRMSYEQYF,TGCAGCGTTGGGGGCAGAATGTCCTACGAGCAGTACTTC
TRBJ2-1,.,TRBV7-2,TRBD2,CASNRAGFSYNEQFF,TGTGCCAGCAACAGAGCGGGGTTTTCCTACAATGAGCAGTTCTTC
TRBJ2-2,.,TRBV4-1,.,CASSQEGTFANTGELFF,TGCGCCAGCAGCCAAGAAGGGACTTTCGCGAACACCGGGGAGCTGTTTTTT
TRBJ2-1,many,TRBV5-1,.,CASSLTNVEQFF,TGCGCCAGCAGCTTGACTAACGTTGAGCAGTTCTTC
TRBJ2-1,.,TRBV7-6,.,CASSLGTSGKGEQFF,TGTGCCAGCAGCTTAGGCACTAGTGGGAAGGGTGAGCAGTTCTTC
TRBJ1-4,.,TRBV6-1,TRBD1,CASSDRDRLQKLFF,TGTGCCAGCAGCGACCGGGACAGGTTGCAGAAACTGTTTTTT
TRBJ2-3,.,TRBV6-6,.,CASLLRPNTDTQYF,TGTGCCAGCCTCTTGAGGCCTAACACAGATACGCAGTATTTT
TRBJ2-5,.,TRBV5-1,TRBD1,CASSSLQGAGETQYF,TGCGCCAGCAGCTCCCTACAGGGGGCTGGGGAGACCCAGTACTTC
TRBJ2-3,.,TRBV11-1,.,CASSLDRAVDTQYF,TGTGCCAGCAGCTTAGACAGGGCGGTAGATACGCAGTATTTT
TRBJ2-7,.,TRBV5-6,TRBD1,CASSPFIRDSPLSYEQYF,TGTGCCAGCAGCCCTTTCATCCGGGACAGCCCTCTCTCCTACGAGCAGTACTTC
TRBJ1-2,few,TRBV18,TRBD1,CASSRDRGVISGYTF,TGTGCCAGCTCACGGGACAGGGGCGTTATTAGTGGCTACACCTTC
TRBJ2-7,.,TRBV28,TRBD2,CASSFWLAGTYEQYF,TGTGCCAGCAGTTTCTGGCTAGCGGGAACCTACGAGCAGTACTTC
TRBJ2-1,.,TRBV5-4,.,CASSLAGRQGEQFF,TGTGCCAGCAGCTTGGCCGGGAGACAGGGTGAGCAGTTCTTC
TRBJ2-2,.,TRBV7-2,.,CASSLGGNTGELFF,TGTGCCAGCAGCTTAGGAGGGAACACCGGGGAGCTGTTTTTT
TRBJ2-7,.,TRBV27,.,CASSLSSATVDEQYF,TGTGCCAGCAGTTTATCGTCGGCCACAGTCGACGAGCAGTACTTC
TRBJ2-1,.,TRBV11-3,.,CASSPRRGTSYNEQFF,TGTGCCAGCAGCCCCCGAAGGGGGACCTCCTACAATGAGCAGTTCTTC
TRBJ1-6,.,TRBV5-8,TRBD1,CASSLDRGLGDNSPLHF,TGTGCCAGCAGCTTAGACAGGGGACTTGGGGATAATTCACCCCTCCACTTT
TRBJ2-1,.,TRBV18,.,CASSPGGYNEQFF,TGTGCCAGCTCACCCGGCGGGTACAATGAGCAGTTCTTC
TRBJ2-3,.,TRBV5-5,TRBD2,CASSPGLVTDTQYF,TGTGCCAGCAGTCCCGGACTAGTCACAGATACGCAGTATTTT
TRBJ1-6,once,TRBV30,TRBD1,CAMEGTGLNSPLHF,TGTGCCATGGAGGGGACAGGGCTAAATTCACCCCTCCACTTT
TRBJ2-1,.,TRBV6-6,TRBD2,CASSLGREAEQFF,TGTGCCAGCAGTTTGGGACGGGAGGCTGAGCAGTTCTTC